These 6 T cell receptor beta chains were sequenced from one sample in a study of T cell repertoires in cytomegalovirus infection. A single record per CDR3 protein comes from TCRdb applying MiXCR to the reads. Here the sample spans about 240,000 distinct CDR3 sequences, 6% to 8% being singletons. The sequenced sample consisted of PBMCs. The receptor source for this set is a human donor in good health (CMV status not recorded). Some clones in this sample may be carry-over from other donors' samples.

This clonotype has at least ten counts. This chain links TRBV7-2 with TRBJ2-6; D is ambiguous. CDR3 size: 13 residues. With 8 bases removed from V and 12 bases from J, the gap between germline ends came to 17 bases. Germline assignment: CDR1 SGHTA and CDR2 FQGNSA. The CDR3 here is CASFPAVEPVLTF. CDR3 coding DNA: TGTGCCAGCTTCCCGGCCGTAGAGCCCGTCCTGACTTTC.

The sample holds many counts of this clonotype. The chain carries TRBV27 and TRBJ1-2; D is possibly TRBD1 (6 bases). The CDR3 covers 14 residues. The ends were cut back, 4 bases at V and 3 bases at J, with 12 bases in the middle. CDR1 is MNHEY, CDR2 SMNVEV, per germline (reference sequence). CDR3 sequence: CASSSYRDDYGYTF. CDR3 coding DNA: TGTGCCAGCAGTTCGTACAGGGATGACTATGGCTACACCTTC.

This clonotype was counted many times. The rearrangement uses TRBV10-2 and TRBJ2-1; TRBD1 matches at 7 bases. This CDR3 has 16 amino acids. Germline trimming cut 6 bases from V and 0 bases from J; bases unmatched to any gene: 8. Germline CDR1 WSHSY, CDR2 SAAADI. The CDR3 sequence is CASRLGQLSSYNEQFF. The DNA of the CDR3 is TGCGCCAGCAGATTGGGACAGCTGAGCTCCTACAATGAGCAGTTCTTC.

This chain links TRBV9 with TRBJ2-2; D gene unclear. V dropped 3 bases and J dropped 2 bases, with 11 bases sitting between them. The germline CDR1 and CDR2 sequences are SGDLS and YYNGEE. The CDR3 is 15 amino acids. DNA for the CDR3: TGTGCCAGCAGCGGGACGGGTTCAAACACCGGGGAGCTGTTTTTT. Protein product: CASSGTGSNTGELFF.

This chain links TRBV7-9 with TRBJ2-7; TRBD1 or TRBD2 may be the D gene (5 bases each). CDR3 length: 14 amino acids. V lost 7 bases and J lost 2, with 15 bases in between. CDR1 is SEHNR and CDR2 is FQNEAQ in the germline V gene (reference sequence). The CDR3 sequence: CASTRDGATYEQYF. The CDR3 bases are TGTGCCAGCACCCGGGACGGTGCGACCTACGAGCAGTACTTC.

Worth noting for this clonotype: With a much larger clone just one base away, this may be a read error. The chain combines TRBV2 with TRBJ1-4; D unresolved. The CDR3 extends over 13 amino acids. Germline V gene data show CDR1 as SNHLY and CDR2 as FYNNEI. The CDR3 DNA follows: TGTGCCAGCAGTGAACAGGCCGGTGAAAAACTGCTTTTT. Protein: CASSEQAGEKLLF.